What follows is one T cell receptor (beta chain) and its context. These data are taken from a study of shared clonotypes between healthy human individuals. Produced via immunoSEQ multiplex PCR; TCRdb's table is partial and in-frame only. Seen here are around 480,000 clones, over 60% observed once, and the top ten hold around 13%. CDR1 is SGHVS, CDR2 FQNEAQ, per germline. V trimming: 4 bases; J trimming: 0 bases; junction bases outside the gene matches: 5. CDR3 length equals 16 residues. The genes are TRBV7-8 and TRBJ2-3; 9 positions match TRBD2. Sequencing was performed on PBMCs. The receptor's source is a woman between 35 and 50 years old in good health. Some clones in this sample may be carry-over from other donors' samples. The CDR3 reads CASSYGLAKSTDTQYF. In DNA, the CDR3 is TGTGCCAGCAGCTACGGACTAGCGAAAAGCACAGATACGCAGTATTTT.